Listed here are 30 T cell receptor beta chains from one sample, sequenced in a study of cytomegalovirus exposure and HLA in healthy donors. Primers: 60 Vbeta forward and 13 Jbeta reverse. Produced via immunoSEQ multiplex PCR; TCRdb's table is partial and in-frame only. The table has under 95,000 clones, over 60% seen once; the top ten hold around 0.96%. Sequences were obtained from PBMCs. Receptors originate from a male donor in good health and CMV-seronegative.

The chain joins TRBV4-2 to TRBJ2-7; possibly TRBD2 for D (6 bases). The V and J ends lost 0 bases and 5 bases respectively, with 11 bases between them. The CDR3 covers 14 residues. Looked up from germline, CDR1 is LGHNA and CDR2 is YNFKEQ. The CDR3 DNA reads TGTGCCAGCAGCCAAGATCCGGGAGACGACGAGCAGTACTTC. This sequence encodes CASSQDPGDDEQYF.

This chain links TRBV27 with TRBJ1-6, with TRBD1 matching over 9 bases. Germline V CDR1 and CDR2: MNHEY, SMNVEV (reference sequence). There are 15 residues in the CDR3. The ends lost 4 bases at V and 4 bases at J; junction bases unmatched: 2. DNA of the CDR3: TGTGCCAGCAGTTCCGGACAGGGGTATAATTCACCCCTCCACTTT. This gives the protein CASSSGQGYNSPLHF.

The chain combines TRBV7-3 with TRBJ2-2, with 11 nucleotides matching TRBD2. J gave up 8 bases and V 4 bases, and 9 bases lay outside the gene matches. The CDR3 has 16 residues. CDR1 is SGHTA and CDR2 is FQGTGA in the germline V gene. This chain's CDR3 is CASSYPSLAGGGELFF. CDR3 in DNA: TGTGCCAGCAGCTACCCGTCCTTAGCGGGAGGGGGGGAGCTGTTTTTT.

This chain connects TRBV28 to TRBJ1-1, with 8 nucleotides matching TRBD1. V lost 6 bases to trimming and J lost 1 base; unmatched junction nucleotides: 4. The CDR3 is 14 amino acids. Germline CDR1 reads MDHEN; CDR2 reads SYDVKM. The CDR3, as DNA: TGTGCCAGCAGACAGGGGGGACAGAACACTGAAGCTTTCTTT. Encoded protein: CASRQGGQNTEAFF.

The CDR3, as DNA: TGCGCCAGCAGCTTGGACGGCAGGGTAAAGCCGAACACTGAAGCTTTCTTT. This sequence encodes CASSLDGRVKPNTEAFF. The genes are TRBV5-1 and TRBJ1-1; D might be TRBD1 (5 bases). The V and J ends lost 0 bases and 1 base respectively, with 16 bases between them. This CDR3 has 17 residues. CDR1 is SGHRS and CDR2 is YFSETQ in the germline V gene.

This clone came up a few times. The chain combines TRBV15 with TRBJ1-1; 8 nucleotides agree with TRBD1. The CDR3 sequence is 14 residues long. Unmatched junction bases numbered 2, after V lost 4 bases and J lost 1 base. In germline, CDR1 is LNHNV, CDR2 YYDKDF (reference sequence). CDR3 in amino acids: CATSNDRGNTEAFF. The CDR3 coding sequence is TGTGCCACCAGCAACGACAGGGGGAACACTGAAGCTTTCTTT.

This chain joins TRBV11-3 and TRBJ2-3; 10 bases are shared with TRBD2. The trim removed 5 bases at V and 1 base at J, leaving 3 bases unmatched. Germline CDR1 reads SGHNT; CDR2 reads YENEEA. CDR3 length: 15 amino acids. In DNA, the CDR3 is TGTGCCAGCAGCCCTCTAGCGGGGGGCACAGATACGCAGTATTTT. Translation gives CASSPLAGGTDTQYF.

Of note for this clone: The junction differs from germline at one of its ends, possibly a read error. The chain uses TRBV30 and TRBJ1-2; 10 positions match TRBD1. Per the germline V gene, CDR1 is GTSNPN and CDR2 is SVGIG (reference sequence). The CDR3 contains 14 residues. The CDR3 bases are TGTGCCTGGAGGAGGGACAGGGGCAGTCGCGGCTACCCCTTC. Its translation is CAWRRDRGSRGYPF.

CDR3 sequence reads: CSVDLSGYGYTF. For the CDR3, the DNA is TGCAGCGTTGACTTGAGCGGGTATGGCTACACCTTC. The chain uses TRBV29-1 and TRBJ1-2; no firm D call. The CDR3 has 12 residues. With 3 bases removed from V and 5 bases from J, the gap between germline ends came to 10 bases. Germline V gives CDR1 SQVTM, CDR2 ANQGSEA.

The chain couples TRBV2 to TRBJ2-5, with D maybe TRBD2 (6 bases). This CDR3 contains 14 residues. Trimming took off 4 bases at V and 0 bases at J, with 9 bases between the two ends. Germline V gene sequence: CDR1 SNHLY, CDR2 FYNNEI. The CDR3 is CASSGGTHQETQYF. The CDR3 DNA is TGTGCCAGCAGTGGCGGGACCCACCAAGAGACCCAGTACTTC.

The chain has TRBV5-1 and TRBJ2-1, with 8 nucleotides matching TRBD2. Germline V gene sequence: CDR1 SGHRS, CDR2 YFSETQ. This CDR3 is built from 16 residues. Unmatched junction bases numbered 4, after V lost 0 bases and J lost 2 bases. This chain's CDR3 is CASSLETSVTYNEQFF. The CDR3 DNA reads TGCGCCAGCAGCTTGGAGACTAGCGTCACCTACAATGAGCAGTTCTTC.

The rearrangement links TRBV5-4 to TRBJ2-5, with 8 bases aligning to TRBD2. Germline CDR1 is SGHNT and CDR2 is YYREEE (reference sequence). Unmatched junction bases numbered 7, after V lost 4 bases and J lost 5 bases. The CDR3 has 14 amino acids. The CDR3, as DNA: TGTGCCAGCAGCGGTGGCGGGGGGCGTGAGACCCAGTACTTC. Translating it yields CASSGGGGRETQYF.

The chain joins TRBV25-1 to TRBJ2-1; 13 nucleotides agree with TRBD2. This CDR3 spans 16 amino acids. Germline loops: CDR1 MGHDK, CDR2 SYGVNS. After removal of 4 bases from V and 6 bases from J, the junction contained 6 bases not matched to a gene. The CDR3 spells CASSAPGLAGVNEQFF. The CDR3 DNA sequence: TGTGCCAGCAGTGCCCCAGGACTAGCGGGAGTCAATGAGCAGTTCTTC.

This chain connects TRBV5-4 to TRBJ1-2; 11 nucleotides agree with TRBD1. Germline-derived CDR1 and CDR2 are SGHNT and YYREEE (reference sequence). CDR3 length: 14 amino acids. Trimming at V came to 4 bases and at J to 5 bases, leaving 4 bases not matched to a gene. The CDR3 loop is CASSPRDRGYGYTF. CDR3 nucleotides: TGTGCCAGCAGCCCAAGGGACAGGGGGTATGGCTACACCTTC.

The V gene is TRBV5-1, the J gene TRBJ2-3; TRBD2 agrees at 15 bases. This CDR3 comprises 17 residues. In germline, CDR1 is SGHRS, CDR2 YFSETQ. With 7 bases clipped from V and 2 bases from J, the junction kept 8 bases outside the gene matches. The CDR3 sequence is CASRRGLAGGITDTQYF. The CDR3 DNA reads as TGCGCCAGCCGCAGGGGACTAGCGGGGGGTATCACAGATACGCAGTATTTT. The whole variable domain, remainder taken from reference TRBV5-1 and TRBJ2-3, is KAGVTQTPRYLIKTRGQQVTLSCSPISGHRSVSWYQQTPGQGLQFLFEYFSETQRNKGNFPGRFSGRQFSNSRSEMNVSTLELGDSALYLCASRRGLAGGITDTQYFGPGTRLTVL.

V gene TRBV5-1 combines with J gene TRBJ2-7; 9 nucleotides align to TRBD2. V dropped 1 base and J dropped 3; count of bases not matched to a gene: 5. The CDR3 length is 15 residues. Germline assignment: CDR1 SGHRS and CDR2 YFSETQ. CDR3 in DNA: TGCGCCAGCAGCTTGAAGTTAGCGGGGGTCTACGAGCAGTACTTC. Translating it yields CASSLKLAGVYEQYF.

Of note for this clone: In the same sample, other DNA sequences code for this CDR3. V is TRBV5-1 and J is TRBJ1-5; D is undetermined. The CDR3 has 14 amino acids. Germline V gives CDR1 SGHRS, CDR2 YFSETQ. V was cut by 0 bases and J by 4 bases, with 8 bases left in between. For the CDR3, the DNA is TGCGCCAGCAGCTTGGACAGCCTTAATCAGCCCCAGCATTTT. Amino acid sequence: CASSLDSLNQPQHF. Together with reference TRBV5-1 and TRBJ1-5, the CDR3 gives the full variable domain: KAGVTQTPRYLIKTRGQQVTLSCSPISGHRSVSWYQQTPGQGLQFLFEYFSETQRNKGNFPGRFSGRQFSNSRSEMNVSTLELGDSALYLCASSLDSLNQPQHFGDGTRLSIL.

The chain couples TRBV4-2 to TRBJ2-2; D is uncertain. Per germline, CDR1 LGHNA and CDR2 YNFKEQ. The CDR3 loop spans 13 amino acids. Deletions cut 1 base from V and 6 bases from J, with 6 bases between. For the CDR3, the DNA is TGTGCCAGCAGCCAAGTCCTTGCCGGGGAGCTGTTTTTT. Translated: CASSQVLAGELFF.

This clone is a singleton in its sample. V gene TRBV7-8 combines with J gene TRBJ1-5; tentative D call: TRBD1 (5 bases). Germline values: CDR1 SGHVS, CDR2 FQNEAQ. V was trimmed by 0 bases and J by 4 bases, leaving 7 bases between them. CDR3 length: 14 residues. For the CDR3, the DNA is TGTGCCAGCAGCTTAGCGCAGGGTAATCAGCCCCAGCATTTT. Translation gives CASSLAQGNQPQHF.

DNA for the CDR3: TGTGCCAGTAGGCCCGACACCTCTGGAAACACCATATATTTT. Amino acid sequence: CASRPDTSGNTIYF. This sequence joins TRBV19 and TRBJ1-3; D not resolved. The germline gives CDR1 LNHDA, CDR2 SQIVND (reference sequence). The CDR3 is made up of 14 amino acids. The ends were cut back, 6 bases at V and 0 bases at J, with 9 bases in the middle.

The genes are TRBV9 and TRBJ1-5; D is unclear. Deletions cut 0 bases from V and 7 bases from J, with 8 bases between. CDR3 length equals 13 residues. CDR1 is SGDLS, CDR2 YYNGEE, per germline. DNA for the CDR3: TGTGCCAGCAGCGTAGCTTCGGGACAGCCCCAGCATTTT. This codes for CASSVASGQPQHF.

The chain recombines TRBV19 with TRBJ2-1; perhaps TRBD1 as D (5 bases). The V end was cut by 3 bases, the J end by 7 bases, with 22 bases between. The germline V gene encodes CDR1 LNHDA and CDR2 SQIVND (reference sequence). This CDR3 region has 17 residues. CDR3 DNA: TGTGCCAGTAGTATCCTCCCAAGGCAGGGTAGAATGAATGAGCAGTTCTTC. Its protein product is CASSILPRQGRMNEQFF. The variable domain in full, with the rest retrieved from reference TRBV19 and TRBJ2-1, is DGGITQSPKYLFRKEGQNVTLSCEQNLNHDAMYWYRQDPGQGLRLIYYSQIVNDFQKGDIAEGYSVSREKKESFPLTVTSAQKNPTAFYLCASSILPRQGRMNEQFFGPGTRLTVL.

This chain uses TRBV6-6 with TRBJ2-5, with 7 bases that match TRBD1. The CDR3 is 14 residues long. Germline loops: CDR1 MNHNY, CDR2 SVGAGI (reference sequence). V dropped 6 bases and J dropped 5; count of bases not matched to a gene: 9. CDR3 protein: CASSSTGTVETQYF. The DNA for the CDR3 is TGTGCCAGCAGCAGTACCGGGACAGTCGAGACCCAGTACTTC.

The chain joins TRBV5-6 to TRBJ1-1; 9 bases fit TRBD1. V was pared by 5 bases and J by 1 base, with 6 bases of the junction left unmatched. The CDR3 covers 15 residues. CDR1 is SGHDT, CDR2 YYEEEE, per germline. CDR3 DNA sequence: TGTGCCAGCAGTCGCATACAGGGGGCGAACACTGAAGCTTTCTTT. Residues: CASSRIQGANTEAFF.

The V and J genes are TRBV6-5 and TRBJ1-4; D gene unclear. The V end was cut by 3 bases, the J end by 0 bases, with 8 bases between. The CDR3 has 15 residues. Germline loops: CDR1 MNHEY, CDR2 SVGAGI. The CDR3 DNA follows: TGTGCCAGCAGTTATCGGAGGGCAACTAATGAAAAACTGTTTTTT. This translates into CASSYRRATNEKLFF.

V and J are TRBV7-9 and TRBJ2-1; 7 bases are a match to TRBD2. CDR3 length: 17 residues. Per germline, CDR1 SEHNR and CDR2 FQNEAQ (reference sequence). V trimming: 5 bases; J trimming: 12 bases; junction bases outside the gene matches: 22. CDR3 in amino acids: CASSPVDGRGKSRWQFF. CDR3 coding DNA: TGTGCCAGCAGCCCAGTGGACGGGCGGGGGAAGTCTAGGTGGCAGTTCTTC.

V gene TRBV6-1 combines with J gene TRBJ1-1; 8 nucleotides line up with TRBD1. Unmatched junction bases numbered 6, after V lost 6 bases and J lost 6 bases. CDR1 and CDR2 from the germline V gene are MNHNS and SASEGT. This CDR3 is built from 13 residues. CDR3 sequence (DNA): TGTGCCAGCAGCGTTGACAGGGGACCTGAAGCTTTCTTT. Its translation is CASSVDRGPEAFF.

This clone was counted once. The V and J genes are TRBV5-1 and TRBJ1-5, with D perhaps matching TRBD1 (5 bases). Germline CDR1 and CDR2: SGHRS and YFSETQ. Trimming took off 4 bases at V and 8 bases at J, with 34 bases between the two ends. This CDR3 is 20 amino acids long. CDR3 nucleotides: TGCGCCAGCAGCCCCATTACGCCTCCCTCGGACATACAAAGGTTTAAGCCCCAGCATTTT. It encodes CASSPITPPSDIQRFKPQHF.

A remark on this clone: One end of the junction does not line up with germline, which may come from a read error. This sequence joins TRBV6-6 and TRBJ1-2; D gene ambiguous. The germline V gene has CDR1 MNHNY and CDR2 SVGAGI (reference sequence). The CDR3 has 13 amino acids. CDR3 loop: CASSPGVPYGYPF. CDR3 DNA: TGTGCCAGCAGTCCCGGGGTACCCTATGGCTACCCCTTC.

This clone was observed a handful of times. The chain uses TRBV28 and TRBJ1-1; 8 nucleotides align to TRBD1. This CDR3 has 15 residues. The V gene end was trimmed by 5 bases and the J gene end by 7 bases; junction bases not matched to a gene: 12. Germline-derived CDR1 and CDR2 are MDHEN and SYDVKM. The chain's CDR3 is CASSAPTGETSEAFF. As DNA, the CDR3 is TGTGCCAGCAGTGCCCCGACAGGGGAGACGAGTGAAGCTTTCTTT.